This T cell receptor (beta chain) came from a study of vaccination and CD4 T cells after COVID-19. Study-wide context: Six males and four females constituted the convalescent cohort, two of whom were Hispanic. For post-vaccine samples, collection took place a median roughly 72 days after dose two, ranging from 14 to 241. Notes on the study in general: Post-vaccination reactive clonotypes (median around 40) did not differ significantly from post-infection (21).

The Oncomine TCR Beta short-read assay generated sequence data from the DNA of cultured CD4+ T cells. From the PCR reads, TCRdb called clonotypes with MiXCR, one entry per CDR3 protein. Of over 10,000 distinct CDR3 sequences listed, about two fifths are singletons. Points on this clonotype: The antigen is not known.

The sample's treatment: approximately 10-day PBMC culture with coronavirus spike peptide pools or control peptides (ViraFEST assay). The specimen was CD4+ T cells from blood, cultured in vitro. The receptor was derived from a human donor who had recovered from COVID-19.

CDR3 DNA: TGCAGTGCCAATAAGATCGTCTGGATCCAGTCCCCTCAAGAGACCCAGTACTTC. Protein product: CSANKIVWIQSPQETQYF. The rearrangement links TRBV20-1 to TRBJ2-5, with unresolved D. This CDR3 has 18 amino acids. Germline loops: CDR1 DFQATT, CDR2 SNEGSKA (reference sequence). Trimming took off 6 bases at V and 2 bases at J, with 28 bases between the two ends.